Shown below are 26 T cell receptor beta chains from a single sample sequenced in a study of control samples from healthy donors and cancer patients. The assay was immunoSEQ multiplex PCR, and TCRdb's table has in-frame clones only and misses some. The data contain around 140,000 clones, around 90% of them singletons. Sequencing was done on a sample of blood. Receptors originate from a man aged 25 to 40 in good health.

The chain recombines TRBV19 with TRBJ2-3, with D hard to call. The CDR3 is made up of 11 amino acids. With 5 bases removed from V and 4 bases from J, the gap between germline ends came to 4 bases. Per germline, CDR1 LNHDA and CDR2 SQIVND (reference sequence). CDR3 sequence reads: CASSSSDTQYF. CDR3 DNA: TGTGCCAGTAGTTCCTCAGATACGCAGTATTTT.

V is TRBV6-2 or TRBV6-3 and J is TRBJ1-5; 7 bases are a match to TRBD1. Germline CDR1 MNHEY, CDR2 SVGEGT. The CDR3 is 16 amino acids. The V gene end was trimmed by 0 bases and the J gene end by 1 base; junction bases not matched to a gene: 3. The CDR3 loop is CASSYSGTVSNQPQHF. CDR3 bases: TGTGCCAGCAGTTACTCTGGGACAGTGAGCAATCAGCCCCAGCATTTT.

The J gene is TRBJ2-1, the V gene TRBV20-1; D is possibly TRBD2 (5 bases). Per the germline V gene, CDR1 is DFQATT and CDR2 is SNEGSKA (reference sequence). The CDR3 consists of 14 residues. V was clipped by 6 bases and J by 6 bases, with 18 bases between them. CDR3 coding DNA: TGCAGTGCAAGTAAGGGTCTAGCTGGCAATGAGCAGTTCTTC. Protein sequence: CSASKGLAGNEQFF.

CDR3 sequence (DNA): TGTGCCAGCAGTTTAGAGGGAGGTACTCAGCCCCAGCATTTT. It translates to CASSLEGGTQPQHF. The chain employs TRBV27 and TRBJ1-5; D is ambiguous. The germline gives CDR1 MNHEY, CDR2 SMNVEV (reference sequence). This CDR3 region has 14 residues. With 2 bases removed from V and 6 bases from J, the gap between germline ends came to 11 bases.

This chain joins TRBV28 and TRBJ2-3, with a weak D call TRBD1 (6 bases). The CDR3 sequence is 14 residues long. Germline assignment: CDR1 MDHEN and CDR2 SYDVKM. The V gene lost 8 bases and the J gene lost 4 bases, with 16 bases spanning the gap. The CDR3 region has the DNA TGTGCCAGCTGCCCGGGACACAGATCAGATACGCAGTATTTT. Translation: CASCPGHRSDTQYF.

V usage is TRBV20-1 and J usage is TRBJ1-1; D uncertain. Germline V lookup: CDR1 DFQATT, CDR2 SNEGSKA (reference sequence). There are 13 residues in the CDR3. Trimming shortened V by 3 bases and J by 0 bases, and 8 bases separated the two germline ends. The CDR3 here is CSASLHMNTEAFF. CDR3 DNA sequence: TGCAGTGCTAGTCTACACATGAACACTGAAGCTTTCTTT.

The V call is TRBV10-2, the J call TRBJ2-3; TRBD2 agrees at 10 bases. Germline V CDR1 and CDR2: WSHSY, SAAADI. The V gene end was trimmed by 5 bases and the J gene end by 5 bases; junction bases not matched to a gene: 4. There are 14 residues in the CDR3. CDR3 nucleotides: TGCGCCAGCAGTTCCCAGCGGGGGGGAGATACGCAGTATTTT. Translated, it gives CASSSQRGGDTQYF.

The sample holds one count of this clone. The J gene is TRBJ2-7, the V gene TRBV13, with TRBD2 as a possible D gene (7 bases). Germline CDR1 and CDR2: PRHDT and FYEKMQ (reference sequence). The length of the CDR3 is 15 residues. Trimming stripped 5 bases from V and 4 bases from J, with 18 bases between. CDR3 nucleotides: TGTGCCAGCAGCCTTAGGGCGGGGGCTTCGTACGAGCAGTACTTC. Its protein is CASSLRAGASYEQYF. The entire variable domain, with the rest obtained from reference TRBV13 and TRBJ2-7, is as follows: AAGVIQSPRHLIKEKRETATLKCYPIPRHDTVYWYQQGPGQDPQFLISFYEKMQSDKGSIPDRFSAQQFSDYHSELNMSSLELGDSALYFCASSLRAGASYEQYFGPGTRLTVT.

The chain carries TRBV19 and TRBJ1-5, with 7 bases matching TRBD1. This CDR3 is 15 amino acids long. Trimming at V came to 3 bases and at J to 3 bases, leaving 5 bases not matched to a gene. Germline V gene sequence: CDR1 LNHDA, CDR2 SQIVND (reference sequence). Here the CDR3 DNA reads TGTGCCAGTAGTATCACGGGACAGTTCAATCAGCCCCAGCATTTT. This gives the protein CASSITGQFNQPQHF.

The V and J genes are TRBV27 and TRBJ1-1, with a weak D call TRBD1 (6 bases). Trimming took off 3 bases at V and 1 base at J, with 9 bases between the two ends. CDR3 length equals 14 residues. CDR1 and CDR2 (germline): MNHEY, SMNVEV (reference sequence). CDR3 amino acids: CASSFGGGNTEAFF. The CDR3, as DNA: TGTGCCAGCAGTTTTGGAGGGGGGAACACTGAAGCTTTCTTT.

The chain joins TRBV28 to TRBJ1-5, with 9 bases identical to TRBD1. J gave up 8 bases and V 8 bases, and 7 bases lay outside the gene matches. The CDR3 has 13 amino acids. The V gene's germline CDR1 is MDHEN and CDR2 SYDVKM. CDR3 in amino acids: CASSTGGLEPQHF. The CDR3 bases are TGTGCCAGCTCCACAGGGGGCCTTGAGCCCCAGCATTTT.

The V and J genes are TRBV12-3 or TRBV12-4 and TRBJ2-7; D possibly corresponds to TRBD1 (6 bases). Trimming removed 4 bases from V and 12 bases from J, with 19 bases in between. The length of the CDR3 is 13 residues. CDR3 DNA: TGTGCCAGCAGTTCAGAGACGTGGGACACCTTGTACTTC. It specifies CASSSETWDTLYF.

This chain joins TRBV5-1 and TRBJ1-1; D remains ambiguous. The CDR3 totals 15 residues. In germline, CDR1 is SGHRS, CDR2 YFSETQ. Trimming removed 1 base at V and 4 bases at J, with 14 bases between. The CDR3 DNA reads as TGCGCCAGCAGCTTGCACGCCGGGAGCGGCACTGAAGCTTTCTTT. Residues: CASSLHAGSGTEAFF.

The chain links TRBV12-3 or TRBV12-4 to TRBJ2-1, with TRBD2 identical over 7 bases. This CDR3 contains 13 residues. The V gene end was trimmed by 5 bases and the J gene end by 8 bases; junction bases not matched to a gene: 6. CDR3 sequence reads: CASSPERGDEQFF. Written as DNA, the CDR3 is TGTGCCAGCAGTCCCGAGCGGGGCGATGAGCAGTTCTTC.

The chain is built from TRBV28 and TRBJ2-7; 8 positions match TRBD1. The V and J ends lost 3 bases and 11 bases, in that order; junction bases with no gene match: 15. Germline CDR1 is MDHEN and CDR2 is SYDVKM. The CDR3 is 15 amino acids. Here the CDR3 reads CASSLYGTGYGVEYF. The CDR3 DNA is TGTGCCAGCAGTTTGTATGGGACAGGATATGGGGTGGAGTACTTC. The variable domain in full, completed from reference TRBV28 and TRBJ2-7, reads DVKVTQSSRYLVKRTGEKVFLECVQDMDHENMFWYRQDPGLGLRLIYFSYDVKMKEKGDIPEGYSVSREKKERFSLILESASTNQTSMYLCASSLYGTGYGVEYFGPGTRLTVT.

V usage is TRBV7-8 and J usage is TRBJ2-5; D perhaps matches TRBD2 (6 bases). This CDR3 spans 14 amino acids. From germline, CDR1 is SGHVS and CDR2 FQNEAQ. Trimming shortened V by 3 bases and J by 2 bases, and 10 bases separated the two germline ends. The CDR3 nucleotides read TGTGCCAGCAGCTTTGTTGCGGGGCAAGAGACCCAGTACTTC. Translation gives CASSFVAGQETQYF.

This chain joins TRBV6-1 and TRBJ1-5; 9 bases match TRBD1. This CDR3 contains 17 residues. The J segment lost 3 bases and the V segment lost 2 bases, leaving 8 bases of the junction unmatched. Germline V lookup: CDR1 MNHNS, CDR2 SASEGT. The CDR3 region has the DNA TGTGCCAGCAGTGAACAAAACAGGGGGCCGAACAATCAGCCCCAGCATTTT. Translated: CASSEQNRGPNNQPQHF.

This chain links TRBV5-8 with TRBJ1-6, with 10 bases matching TRBD1. V was clipped by 4 bases and J by 6 bases; unmatched bases: 4. Germline-derived CDR1 and CDR2 are SGHTS and YDEGEE. The CDR3 runs to 15 residues. The CDR3 bases are TGTGCCAGCAGCAAGCGGGACAGGGGTAATTCACCCCTCCACTTT. This gives the protein CASSKRDRGNSPLHF.

This chain links TRBV7-9 with TRBJ2-7; 9 bases are a match to TRBD1. V shed 6 bases, J shed 3 bases, and the junction held 9 bases outside the gene matches. The CDR3 sequence is 15 residues long. From germline, CDR1 is SEHNR and CDR2 FQNEAQ (reference sequence). CDR3 loop: CASSQPGQGIYEQYF. The DNA of the CDR3 is TGTGCCAGCAGTCAACCGGGACAGGGCATCTACGAGCAGTACTTC.

CDR3 DNA sequence: TGTGCCAGCAGACCGGGACTAGCGGGGGACCTAACCACAGATACGCAGTATTTT. Translated: CASRPGLAGDLTTDTQYF. The chain employs TRBV2 and TRBJ2-3; 14 bases fit TRBD2. CDR3 length: 18 amino acids. The germline CDR1 and CDR2 sequences are SNHLY and FYNNEI. V trimming: 6 bases; J trimming: 2 bases; junction bases outside the gene matches: 10.

The rearrangement links TRBV5-6 to TRBJ2-1; TRBD2 matches at 10 bases. Germline V gene sequence: CDR1 SGHDT, CDR2 YYEEEE. V was clipped by 4 bases and J by 12 bases; unmatched bases: 13. CDR3 length: 15 amino acids. This CDR3 reads CASSPPGLAFKSQFF. CDR3 DNA: TGTGCCAGCAGCCCCCCGGGACTAGCGTTCAAATCGCAGTTCTTC.

The rearrangement links TRBV7-2 to TRBJ1-1, with unresolved D. This CDR3 is built from 12 residues. From germline, CDR1 is SGHTA and CDR2 FQGNSA. Trimming pared 7 bases from V and 6 bases from J, leaving 12 bases between. The CDR3 DNA sequence: TGTGCCAGCACCCCCAACCCCCCTGAAGCTTTCTTT. Translated: CASTPNPPEAFF.

The gene calls are TRBV28 and TRBJ2-7; 8 bases map to TRBD2. With V trimmed by 10 bases and J by 2 bases, 16 bases remained unmatched. The CDR3 extends over 16 amino acids. The germline V gene encodes CDR1 MDHEN and CDR2 SYDVKM. This CDR3 is CATKLQAGGPTYEQYF. CDR3 coding DNA: TGTGCCACCAAACTCCAGGCGGGGGGCCCCACCTACGAGCAGTACTTC.

The chain recombines TRBV19 with TRBJ2-1, with 8 bases fitting TRBD2. Germline lookup yields CDR1 LNHDA and CDR2 SQIVND (reference sequence). The CDR3 covers 14 residues. V shed 5 bases, J shed 4 bases, and the junction held 4 bases outside the gene matches. CDR3 DNA: TGTGCCAGTAGTTACGGGGGGGCGTACAATGAGCAGTTCTTC. This codes for CASSYGGAYNEQFF.

This clone was recorded only once. The chain combines TRBV5-5 with TRBJ1-1; the D gene is possibly TRBD1 (5 bases). This CDR3 has 15 amino acids. Per the germline V gene, CDR1 is SGHKS and CDR2 is YYEKEE (reference sequence). Deletions cut 0 bases from V and 4 bases from J, with 13 bases between. This CDR3 reads CASSLASGGTTEAFF. For the CDR3, the DNA is TGTGCCAGCAGCTTGGCCAGTGGGGGGACCACTGAAGCTTTCTTT.

The V and J genes are TRBV27 and TRBJ1-2; D remains ambiguous. Germline CDR1 and CDR2: MNHEY and SMNVEV (reference sequence). This CDR3 contains 12 residues. The V and J ends lost 5 bases and 7 bases respectively, with 11 bases between them. In nucleotides, the CDR3 is TGTGCCAGCAGTCCCGCCGTCGGTGGCTACACCTTC. Amino acids: CASSPAVGGYTF.